The sequence of this T cell receptor beta chain was determined in a study of cytomegalovirus exposure and HLA in healthy donors. Study context: There were approximately 400 genotyped donors. Of these, 75% to 85% fell in the genetic ancestry cluster associated with self-reported Caucasian donors.

The CDR3 is 15 residues long. Germline CDR1 SGHDT, CDR2 YYEEEE. Germline trimming cut 3 bases from V and 2 bases from J; bases unmatched to any gene: 4. Findings of the study overall: Sequencing depth across donors, presence/absence analyses assumed, was roughly uniform. TCR beta chain V- and J-gene trimming was linked, in a later analysis, to a missense variant in DCLRE1C.

Turning to this clone: Antigen: not known.

PCR amplification relied on 60 Vbeta primers (plus 13 Jbeta primers). The data were produced by immunoSEQ multiplex PCR, yet TCRdb's version contains in-frame clones alone and is incomplete. The sample contains around 150,000 clones, approximately 77% of which appear only once. This TCR was sampled from a woman aged 50 to 60 in good health and CMV-seronegative. Input material: PBMCs. The chain recombines TRBV5-6 with TRBJ2-1; 8 bases agree with TRBD2. CDR3 bases: TGTGCCAGCAGCTATTTAGCGGGGCCCTACAATGAGCAGTTCTTC. It is translated as CASSYLAGPYNEQFF.